The 13 T cell receptor beta chains reported below all come from one sample, sequenced in a study of T cell repertoires in cytomegalovirus infection. The antigens of these receptors remain unknown. TCRdb fed the reads into MiXCR, producing one record per CDR3 protein. In the table there are hundreds of thousands of distinct CDR3 sequences, approximately 32% of which are singletons. The specimen was cultured CD8+ T cells from PBMCs, collected from culture after CMV antigen stimulation. The receptors here all came from a human donor in good health (CMV status not recorded). Some clones in this sample may be carry-over from other donors' samples.

The chain joins TRBV3-1 to TRBJ1-6; maybe TRBD1 (5 bases). The V gene's germline CDR1 is LGHDT and CDR2 YNNKEL (reference sequence). This CDR3 region has 15 residues. Trimming stripped 2 bases from V and 7 bases from J, with 12 bases between. CDR3 amino acids: CASSQSGTVNSPLHF. For the CDR3, the DNA is TGTGCCAGCAGCCAATCCGGGACGGTGAATTCACCCCTCCACTTT.

This clonotype was seen repeatedly, ten times or more. The rearrangement links TRBV7-2 to TRBJ1-2; TRBD1 might be the D (6 bases). V was shortened by 1 base and J by 8 bases, with 14 bases between the two germline ends. CDR3 length equals 14 residues. Germline values: CDR1 SGHTA, CDR2 FQGNSA. The CDR3, as DNA: TGTGCCAGCAGCTTAGACAGGGCCGATGGAGGCTACACCTTC. Protein: CASSLDRADGGYTF.

This clonotype came up many times. The chain joins TRBV7-9 to TRBJ2-7, with TRBD2 identical over 14 bases. V was pared by 7 bases and J by 3 bases, with 11 bases of the junction left unmatched. CDR3 length: 17 amino acids. CDR1 is SEHNR, CDR2 FQNEAQ, per germline (reference sequence). The CDR3 loop reads CASIPGLAGAGDYEQYF. CDR3 in DNA: TGTGCCAGCATCCCGGGACTAGCGGGGGCCGGGGACTACGAGCAGTACTTC. The entire variable domain, with the rest obtained from reference TRBV7-9 and TRBJ2-7, is as follows: DTGVSQNPRHKITKRGQNVTFRCDPISEHNRLYWYRQTLGQGPEFLTYFQNEAQLEKSRLLSDRFSAERPKGSFSTLEIQRTEQGDSAMYLCASIPGLAGAGDYEQYFGPGTRLTVT.

A word on this clonotype: Mismatch with germline at one junction end may stem from a read error. The chain links TRBV4-2 to TRBJ1-2; D uncertain. The CDR3 runs to 15 residues. In germline, CDR1 is LGHNA, CDR2 YNFKEQ. CDR3: CASNQDFAGFYGYTF. CDR3 DNA: TGTGCCAGCAACCAAGATTTTGCCGGATTCTATGGCTACACCTTC.

The chain has TRBV6-5 and TRBJ2-7; the match to TRBD1 covers 7 bases. The germline gives CDR1 MNHEY, CDR2 SVGAGI. This CDR3 comprises 13 residues. With 5 bases clipped from V and 9 bases from J, the junction kept 10 bases outside the gene matches. DNA of the CDR3: TGTGCCAGCAGTCACGGGACAGACTATGCGCAGTACTTC. It specifies CASSHGTDYAQYF.

The chain joins TRBV27 to TRBJ1-4; 8 bases map to TRBD1. Trimming took 5 bases from V and 7 from J; bases not matched to a gene: 9. The CDR3 length is 15 residues. Germline V gene data show CDR1 as MNHEY and CDR2 as SMNVEV (reference sequence). In nucleotides, the CDR3 is TGTGCCAGCAGTACGTTCGACAGGGGACTTGAAAAACTGTTTTTT. Translated: CASSTFDRGLEKLFF.

This clonotype was seen a handful of times. The chain is built from TRBV4-1 and TRBJ1-2; the D gene is possibly TRBD1 (6 bases). V was shortened by 1 base and J by 4 bases, with 16 bases between the two germline ends. CDR1 MGHRA and CDR2 YSYEKL come from the germline V gene. The CDR3 has 16 residues. CDR3 nucleotide sequence: TGCGCCAGCAGCCAAGGACCCACGGACAGCGGCTATGGCTACACCTTC. Residues: CASSQGPTDSGYGYTF.

This clonotype was seen a handful of times. This chain uses TRBV6-5 with TRBJ2-1, with 8 bases fitting TRBD2. Germline CDR1 and CDR2: MNHEY and SVGAGI. The CDR3 has 14 residues. V was pared by 4 bases and J by 5 bases, with 4 bases of the junction left unmatched. The CDR3 sequence: CASSSAGAHNEQFF. Written as DNA, the CDR3 is TGTGCCAGCAGTTCAGCGGGGGCCCACAATGAGCAGTTCTTC.

The table lists this clonotype with a few counts. This chain links TRBV2 with TRBJ1-2; 11 positions match TRBD1. V lost 7 bases and J lost 6; bases outside the gene matches: 4. Germline V gene data show CDR1 as SNHLY and CDR2 as FYNNEI. The CDR3 is 13 amino acids. The CDR3 bases are TGTGCCAGCAAGGACAGGGGGCCGGATGGCTACACCTTC. The encoded protein is CASKDRGPDGYTF.

This sequence joins TRBV2 and TRBJ2-7, with D hard to call. The germline CDR1 and CDR2 sequences are SNHLY and FYNNEI. This CDR3 region has 13 residues. Trimming left V 4 bases short and J 2 bases short, with 9 bases between. CDR3 sequence (DNA): TGTGCCAGCAGTGGGGGTTATACCTACGAGCAGTACGTC. This sequence encodes CASSGGYTYEQYV.

This chain joins TRBV7-9 and TRBJ2-7; 8 bases align to TRBD1. CDR1 is SEHNR and CDR2 is FQNEAQ in the germline V gene (reference sequence). This CDR3 has 14 residues. The J segment lost 3 bases and the V segment lost 0 bases, leaving 1 base of the junction unmatched. The chain's CDR3 is CASSLAGQGYEQYF. As DNA, the CDR3 is TGTGCCAGCAGCTTAGCTGGACAGGGCTACGAGCAGTACTTC.

This clonotype was recorded a few times. The chain has TRBV7-9 and TRBJ2-7, with TRBD1 as a possible D gene (6 bases). Germline V gene data show CDR1 as SEHNR and CDR2 as FQNEAQ (reference sequence). The CDR3 spans 13 residues. The V and J ends lost 2 bases and 7 bases respectively, with 12 bases between them. The CDR3 here is CASSLPGAEEQYF. The CDR3 region has the DNA TGTGCCAGCAGCTTACCAGGGGCGGAAGAGCAGTACTTC.

This clonotype was recorded many times. V gene TRBV7-2 combines with J gene TRBJ2-5; the D gene is possibly TRBD2 (5 bases). Germline V gives CDR1 SGHTA, CDR2 FQGNSA. The CDR3 spans 15 residues. V lost 5 bases, J lost 2 bases, and 15 bases lay in between. CDR3: CASSTGRAVQETQYF. The CDR3 DNA follows: TGTGCCAGCAGCACCGGCAGAGCGGTACAAGAGACCCAGTACTTC.